The subject of this entry is one T cell receptor (beta chain). This clone was counted once. Its specific antigen is unknown. It has no much larger one-base neighbor in the sample; base qualities were not kept. This record belongs to a study of identifying expanded T cells in peripheral blood (dated by TCRdb to about 2019). With regard to the full study: Technical replicates were generated by sequencing separate aliquots of the same genomic DNA pool, with four replicates compared pairwise.

During the collection period, no immune events, such as infections, were documented for the healthy donors. To calibrate time-dependent variance in a beta-binomial model of T-cell clone differential abundance, blood repertoires from healthy donors were used as a training cohort. There were roughly 10 healthy donors in the training cohort, of whom 3 were female and 7 were male. An age range of roughly 25 to 65 years, with an average of about 39 years, was recorded for the donors. Whole blood was collected from each healthy donor at three time points spaced around two weeks apart and obtained from a commercial supplier. For immunosequencing, genomic DNA was extracted from whole blood that had not been sorted. What the authors observed across the whole study: Across all healthy-donor time intervals, the beta-binomial model significantly cut both the number of clones called differentially abundant and the false-positive rate. The authors expected that over much longer intervals, such as months to years, biological variance in healthy repertoires might increase even further. The binomial model flagged about 1.1 differentially abundant clones between technical replicates but around 15 over two weeks and approximately 18 over roughly 4 weeks. Across all healthy donors, variance in clone template counts between approximately two-week samples was found to increase significantly with total template count.

TCRbeta CDR3 regions were profiled with the immunoSEQ Assay using bias-controlled multiplex PCR amplification of genomic DNA. Regarding the original processing steps: To quantify the absolute abundance of each unique TCRbeta CDR3 region, the sequences were collapsed and filtered. Differential abundance was tested with a binomial (Fisher-equivalent) model and with a beta-binomial model adding time-dependent variance fitted from healthy donors. Clones with fewer than 5 combined templates were removed, and a clone was called differentially abundant if the clone's Benjamini-Hochberg FDR was below 0.01. Beta-binomial variance was modeled as a function of total template count across the two samples using the form v = (b*log(k)+a)^2. TCRdb obtained this table from immuneACCESS and retained in-frame rearrangements with V and J assigned. These tables miss some clones; where compared with another copy, unresolved V genes account for less than half of the shortfall, and the remainder is unexplained. The V and J calls and the clone size are those of that table, but D and trimming were determined from the DNA. This sample has about 53,000 clones in its table, and approximately 80% of those were observed once. Jointly, the top ten make up roughly 18% of the sample.

Trimming removed 0 bases from V and 0 bases from J, leaving 10 bases between the germline ends. Taken from cysteine to phenylalanine, the CDR3 has 16 residues. The only DNA kept is the CDR3, 48 bases in frame from the first base. The germline V gene (reference sequence) yields MNHEY for CDR1 and SMNVEV for CDR2. This clonotype originated in a person aged 18 to 75 in good health. The chain uses TRBV27 and TRBJ2-3; no D gene can be assigned with confidence. Input material: blood. The DNA sequence follows: TGTGCCAGCAGTTTATCGCTCAGGCTGAGCACAGATACGCAGTATTTT. The resulting protein is CASSLSLRLSTDTQYF.